Below, 27 T cell receptor beta chains from the same sample are listed, as sequenced in a study of TIL therapy for anti-PD-1-resistant metastatic lung cancer. Regarding time point: pre-treatment sample, taken before nivolumab and TIL therapy. Tumor tissue came from excised metastases, mostly pleural nodules or supraclavicular lymph nodes. The immunoSEQ assay was v3. Method: immunoSEQ multiplex PCR; TCRdb's copy keeps in-frame clones and lacks some. The table shows over 25,000 clones, with roughly 72% occurring only once. The sequencing here drew on tumor tissue, taken at baseline. The receptors here all came from a person between 30 and 79 years old with non-small cell lung cancer.

This clone was counted only a few times. V usage is TRBV5-4 and J usage is TRBJ1-2, with D possibly matching TRBD1 (6 bases). Germline CDR1 reads SGHNT; CDR2 reads YYREEE (reference sequence). V was pared by 0 bases and J by 1 base, with 10 bases between. This CDR3 is 15 amino acids long. The DNA for the CDR3 is TGTGCCAGCAGCTTGGATCCAGGGGATAACTATGGCTACACCTTC. Translation gives CASSLDPGDNYGYTF.

V usage is TRBV27 and J usage is TRBJ1-4; weak D call: TRBD1 (5 bases). This CDR3 has 15 residues. CDR1 and CDR2 (germline): MNHEY, SMNVEV (reference sequence). V lost 2 bases and J lost 8, with 15 bases in between. Here the CDR3 DNA reads TGTGCCAGCAGTTTAAGCCCCGCAGGGTGGGAAAAACTGTTTTTT. This encodes CASSLSPAGWEKLFF. Based on the CDR3 plus reference TRBV27 and TRBJ1-4, the full variable domain is EAQVTQNPRYLITVTGKKLTVTCSQNMNHEYMSWYRQDPGLGLRQIYYSMNVEVTDKGDVPEGYKVSRKEKRNFPLILESPSPNQTSLYFCASSLSPAGWEKLFFGSGTQLSVL.

This rearrangement joins TRBV5-1 to TRBJ2-7; D might be TRBD1 (6 bases). The germline CDR1 and CDR2 sequences are SGHRS and YFSETQ. Trimming took off 0 bases at V and 3 bases at J, with 19 bases between the two ends. CDR3 length: 17 amino acids. The CDR3 reads CASSLATTGQLNYEQYF. In nucleotides, the CDR3 is TGCGCCAGCAGCTTGGCAACGACAGGACAACTAAACTACGAGCAGTACTTC.

J is TRBJ2-5 and V is TRBV7-3; D may be TRBD1 or TRBD2 (5 bases each). Deletions cut 3 bases from V and 4 bases from J, with 12 bases between. The CDR3 loop spans 14 amino acids. The germline gives CDR1 SGHTA, CDR2 FQGTGA. The CDR3 loop reads CASSFPPGTETQYF. The CDR3, as DNA: TGTGCCAGCAGCTTCCCTCCAGGGACAGAGACCCAGTACTTC. Combining the CDR3 with reference TRBV7-3 and TRBJ2-5 gives the whole variable domain GAGVSQTPSNKVTEKGKYVELRCDPISGHTALYWYRQSLGQGPEFLIYFQGTGAADDSGLPNDRFFAVRPEGSVSTLKIQRTERGDSAVYLCASSFPPGTETQYFGPGTRLLVL.

The chain employs TRBV6-1 and TRBJ2-1; no clear D. With 7 bases removed from V and 9 bases from J, the gap between germline ends came to 16 bases. CDR1 and CDR2 (germline): MNHNS, SASEGT. This CDR3 is built from 13 residues. The chain's CDR3 is CASIGTSVGEQFF. CDR3 DNA: TGTGCCAGCATAGGAACCAGCGTTGGTGAGCAGTTCTTC.

Only a few counts were recorded for this clone. The rearrangement joins TRBV10-2 to TRBJ2-2; 10 nucleotides align to TRBD2. There are 15 residues in the CDR3. CDR1 and CDR2 from the germline V gene are WSHSY and SAAADI. Germline trimming cut 9 bases from V and 1 base from J; bases unmatched to any gene: 5. The CDR3 DNA follows: TGCGCCAGATTAGGACTAGCGGTGAACACCGGGGAGCTGTTTTTT. Translating it yields CARLGLAVNTGELFF.

The CDR3 DNA reads TGTGCCAGCAGTGAGGTGGTTACAGGGAATTACGAGCAGTACTTC. Its protein product is CASSEVVTGNYEQYF. The chain carries TRBV6-1 and TRBJ2-7, with D perhaps matching TRBD1 (6 bases). The CDR3 extends over 15 amino acids. Germline loops: CDR1 MNHNS, CDR2 SASEGT. Between the trimmed V and J ends, which lost 3 bases and 4 bases, there was a span of 16 bases.

The chain combines TRBV13 with TRBJ1-5; 10 bases align to TRBD1. The CDR3 length is 14 residues. The V gene's germline CDR1 is PRHDT and CDR2 FYEKMQ (reference sequence). V lost 6 bases and J lost 6; bases outside the gene matches: 5. DNA for the CDR3: TGTGCCAGCAGTCGGGACAGGGGACGTCAGCCCCAGCATTTT. Translated, it gives CASSRDRGRQPQHF.

V is TRBV7-2 and J is TRBJ2-2; TRBD1 matches at 12 bases. CDR3 length: 17 amino acids. J was trimmed by 6 bases and V by 1 base; bases with no gene match: 6. Germline loops: CDR1 SGHTA, CDR2 FQGNSA. CDR3 in DNA: TGTGCCAGCAGCTTAGAAAGGGACAGGGGGCGCCCCGGGGAGCTGTTTTTT. This codes for CASSLERDRGRPGELFF.

A single count supports this clone. This chain uses TRBV29-1 with TRBJ2-7; D call uncertain. Trimming shortened V by 2 bases and J by 3 bases, and 17 bases separated the two germline ends. Germline CDR1 is SQVTM and CDR2 is ANQGSEA. The CDR3 totals 15 residues. The CDR3 DNA follows: TGCAGCGTTGAAAGTCCGCGGTCCGGTGGCTACGAGCAGTACTTC. It yields the protein CSVESPRSGGYEQYF.

Here the CDR3 reads CASSPPRGTANEKLFF. The CDR3, as DNA: TGTGCCAGCTCACCACCGAGGGGCACGGCGAATGAAAAACTGTTTTTT. The rearrangement links TRBV18 to TRBJ1-4; D possibly corresponds to TRBD1 (5 bases). The CDR3 is 16 amino acids. The V end lost 0 bases, the J end lost 5 bases, and 13 bases lay between the germline ends. From germline, CDR1 is KGHSH and CDR2 LQKENI.

The chain carries TRBV20-1 and TRBJ2-5; D unclear. CDR1 DFQATT and CDR2 SNEGSKA come from the germline V gene (reference sequence). The CDR3 sequence is 10 residues long. The ends were cut back, 8 bases at V and 5 bases at J, with 9 bases in the middle. The CDR3 loop reads CSPNGETQYF. The CDR3 DNA is TGCAGTCCCAACGGGGAGACCCAGTACTTC.

This chain joins TRBV5-6 and TRBJ2-3; 8 bases agree with TRBD1. The V and J ends lost 5 bases and 4 bases, in that order; junction bases with no gene match: 6. This CDR3 spans 14 amino acids. The germline gives CDR1 SGHDT, CDR2 YYEEEE. For the CDR3, the DNA is TGTGCCAGCAGATTCCGGGACAGGTCAGATACGCAGTATTTT. It codes for CASRFRDRSDTQYF.

The chain is built from TRBV6-5 and TRBJ2-5; TRBD1 matches at 7 bases. The CDR3 consists of 16 residues. Trimming at V came to 0 bases and at J to 0 bases, leaving 4 bases not matched to a gene. Germline V gene lookup returns CDR1 MNHEY and CDR2 SVGAGI. The CDR3 is CASSYSGRGYQETQYF. CDR3 nucleotides: TGTGCCAGCAGTTACTCAGGCAGGGGGTACCAAGAGACCCAGTACTTC.

The chain employs TRBV10-3 and TRBJ1-3; a possible D gene is TRBD1 (6 bases). The CDR3 is 16 amino acids. Germline values: CDR1 ENHRY, CDR2 SYGVKD. V lost 5 bases, J lost 1 base, and 15 bases lay in between. The CDR3 region is CAISTRTDGSGNTIYF. The CDR3 nucleotides read TGTGCCATCAGTACTCGGACAGATGGTTCTGGAAACACCATATATTTT.

The chain has TRBV9 and TRBJ2-3; D is perhaps TRBD2 (5 bases). Germline V gene data show CDR1 as SGDLS and CDR2 as YYNGEE. The length of the CDR3 is 14 residues. Trimming pared 2 bases from V and 5 bases from J, leaving 12 bases between. CDR3: CASSVTSYQDTQYF. CDR3 nucleotide sequence: TGTGCCAGCAGCGTCACTAGTTACCAAGATACGCAGTATTTT.

The chain has TRBV6-5 and TRBJ2-5, with TRBD1 matching over 10 bases. The CDR3 contains 15 residues. V lost 8 bases to trimming and J lost 4 bases; unmatched junction nucleotides: 10. Germline CDR1 MNHEY, CDR2 SVGAGI. CDR3 in DNA: TGTGCCAGCCGGGACAGGGGTACCAAAGGAGAGACCCAGTACTTC. As protein: CASRDRGTKGETQYF.

The chain recombines TRBV30 with TRBJ2-7; either TRBD1 or TRBD2 may supply D (6 bases each). The CDR3 sequence is 13 residues long. Trimming took 3 bases from V and 5 from J, leaving 14 bases between them. Germline assignment: CDR1 GTSNPN and CDR2 SVGIG (reference sequence). DNA for the CDR3: TGTGCCTGGAGGGAGGGACACTCTAACGAGCAGTACTTC. Protein sequence: CAWREGHSNEQYF.

CDR3 amino acids: CASTVRDTNGYTF. In DNA form, the CDR3 reads TGTGCCAGCACCGTCAGGGACACAAATGGCTACACCTTC. This rearrangement joins TRBV19 to TRBJ1-2; tentative D call: TRBD1 (6 bases). The CDR3 length is 13 residues. The V end lost 9 bases, the J end lost 6 bases, and 17 bases lay between the germline ends. Germline assignment: CDR1 LNHDA and CDR2 SQIVND (reference sequence).

The CDR3 nucleotides read TGTGCCAGCAGCTTGTTACGCGGCGTCTCTGGAAACACCATATATTTT. Residues: CASSLLRGVSGNTIYF. The chain uses TRBV5-5 and TRBJ1-3; D is uncertain. CDR1 and CDR2 from the germline V gene are SGHKS and YYEKEE (reference sequence). The CDR3 covers 16 residues. Trimming pared 1 base from V and 0 bases from J, leaving 11 bases between.

The genes are TRBV7-8 and TRBJ2-3; D is unclear. Germline loops: CDR1 SGHVS, CDR2 FQNEAQ. CDR3 length: 14 amino acids. V lost 7 bases and J 3 bases, leaving 14 bases between the germline ends. The CDR3: CASTDPEWTDTQYF. The CDR3 DNA sequence: TGTGCCAGCACTGACCCCGAGTGGACAGATACGCAGTATTTT.

The J gene is TRBJ2-1, the V gene TRBV7-2; 9 bases are shared with TRBD2. The germline CDR1 and CDR2 sequences are SGHTA and FQGNSA. This CDR3 has 16 residues. Trimming took 2 bases from V and 15 from J; bases not matched to a gene: 17. The CDR3 sequence is CASSLNSGGSRLPPFF. CDR3 DNA: TGTGCCAGCAGCTTAAACAGCGGGGGGTCCCGCCTTCCGCCGTTCTTC. Supplemented by reference TRBV7-2 and TRBJ2-1, the full variable domain reads GAGVSQSPSNKVTEKGKDVELRCDPISGHTALYWYRQSLGQGLEFLIYFQGNSAPDKSGLPSDRFSAERTGGSVSTLTIQRTQQEDSAVYLCASSLNSGGSRLPPFFGPGTRLTVL.

V gene TRBV10-3 combines with J gene TRBJ2-4; possibly TRBD1 or TRBD2 for D (6 bases each). Trimming removed 9 bases from V and 0 bases from J, with 15 bases in between. The CDR3 totals 15 residues. The V gene's germline CDR1 is ENHRY and CDR2 SYGVKD. DNA of the CDR3: TGTGCCATTCTCATGAGGGGGGAAGCCAAAAACATTCAGTACTTC. It encodes CAILMRGEAKNIQYF.

This clone was observed a handful of times. The chain has TRBV18 and TRBJ2-7, with D possibly being TRBD1 (7 bases). This CDR3 contains 13 residues. With 5 bases removed from V and 6 bases from J, the gap between germline ends came to 14 bases. Germline CDR1 and CDR2: KGHSH and LQKENI. Here the CDR3 reads CASSSRQGGEQYF. The CDR3 DNA sequence: TGTGCCAGCTCATCAAGACAGGGAGGCGAGCAGTACTTC.

The chain joins TRBV7-9 to TRBJ2-2; D might be TRBD1 (6 bases). This CDR3 spans 15 amino acids. The V gene's germline CDR1 is SEHNR and CDR2 FQNEAQ (reference sequence). V lost 5 bases to trimming and J lost 3 bases, with 13 bases between them. The CDR3, as DNA: TGTGCCAGCAGCCCAGGGGCAGATTACACCGGGGAGCTGTTTTTT. This gives the protein CASSPGADYTGELFF.

This chain uses TRBV7-2 with TRBJ2-3; the match to TRBD2 covers 8 bases. Germline CDR1 and CDR2: SGHTA and FQGNSA. V shed 10 bases and J 2 bases; nucleotides not matched to a gene: 5. This CDR3 is 13 amino acids long. The CDR3 region is CANGLATTDTQYF. The CDR3 DNA is TGTGCCAACGGACTAGCAACCACAGATACGCAGTATTTT.

This rearrangement joins TRBV27 to TRBJ1-4; TRBD1 is a possible D gene (5 bases). Germline V gene lookup returns CDR1 MNHEY and CDR2 SMNVEV (reference sequence). The CDR3 covers 16 residues. Trimming stripped 3 bases from V and 2 bases from J, with 13 bases between. DNA of the CDR3: TGTGCCAGCAGTTTCTCAGGGAGGTGGACTAATGAAAAACTGTTTTTT. Translated: CASSFSGRWTNEKLFF.